This TCR beta chain was found in a study of CD8+CD57+ T cells in acquired aplastic anemia. Study-level findings and limits: Found in both controls and patients were almost 30 CD8+ CDR3 sequences.

Concerning this clonotype: The antigen is not known.

Losses at the gene ends were 0 bases for V and 0 bases for J; bases not matched to a gene: 9. Looked up from germline, CDR1 is DFQATT and CDR2 is SNEGSKA (reference sequence). The CDR3 covers 17 residues. Genomic DNA was employed as the template in profiling TCR beta VDJ and CDR3. TCRdb used MiXCR to reprocess the reads, holding one entry per CDR3 protein. The sample includes about 190,000 distinct CDR3 sequences, approximately 50% of them seen just once. The sample taken for sequencing was sorted CD4+, CD8+, or CD8+CD57+ T cells (not recorded which) from PBMCs. The V and J genes are TRBV20-1 and TRBJ2-5; 8 positions agree with TRBD1. The TCR sequence derives from a human donor in good health, serving as a control. The CDR3 loop reads CSARDRTGPWYQETQYF. The CDR3 nucleotides are TGCAGTGCTAGAGACCGGACAGGGCCTTGGTACCAAGAGACCCAGTACTTC.